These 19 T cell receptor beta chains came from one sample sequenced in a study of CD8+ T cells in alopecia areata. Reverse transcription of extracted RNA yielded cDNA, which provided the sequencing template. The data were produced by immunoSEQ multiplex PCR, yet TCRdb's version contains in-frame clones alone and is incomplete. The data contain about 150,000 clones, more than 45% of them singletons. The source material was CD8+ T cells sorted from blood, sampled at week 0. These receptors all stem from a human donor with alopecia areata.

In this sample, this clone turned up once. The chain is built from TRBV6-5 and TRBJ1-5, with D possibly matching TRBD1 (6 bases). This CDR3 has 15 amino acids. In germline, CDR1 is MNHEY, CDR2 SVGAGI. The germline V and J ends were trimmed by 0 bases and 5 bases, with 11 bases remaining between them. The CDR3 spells CASSYSLGGDQPQHF. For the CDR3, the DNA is TGTGCCAGCAGTTACTCGTTGGGGGGCGATCAGCCCCAGCATTTT.

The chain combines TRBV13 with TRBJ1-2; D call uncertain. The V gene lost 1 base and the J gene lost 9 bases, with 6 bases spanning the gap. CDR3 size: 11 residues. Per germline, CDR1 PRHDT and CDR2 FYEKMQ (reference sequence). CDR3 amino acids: CASSLEESYTF. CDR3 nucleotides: TGTGCCAGCAGCTTAGAGGAAAGCTACACCTTC.

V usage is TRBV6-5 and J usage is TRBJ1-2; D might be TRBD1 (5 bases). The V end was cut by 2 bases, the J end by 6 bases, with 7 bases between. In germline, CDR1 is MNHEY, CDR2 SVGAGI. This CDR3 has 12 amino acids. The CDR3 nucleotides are TGTGCCAGCAGTTACGGGGGTAATGGCTACACCTTC. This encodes CASSYGGNGYTF.

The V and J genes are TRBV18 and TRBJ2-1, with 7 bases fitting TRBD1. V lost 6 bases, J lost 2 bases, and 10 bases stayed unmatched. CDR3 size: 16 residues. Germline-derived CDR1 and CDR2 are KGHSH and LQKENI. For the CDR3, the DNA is TGTGCCAGCTCGCCCTATAACAGGGGACCCTACAATGAGCAGTTCTTC. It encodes CASSPYNRGPYNEQFF.

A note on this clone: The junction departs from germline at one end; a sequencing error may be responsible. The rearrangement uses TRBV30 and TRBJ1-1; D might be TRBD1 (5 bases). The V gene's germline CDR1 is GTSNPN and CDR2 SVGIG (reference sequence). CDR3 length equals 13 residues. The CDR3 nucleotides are TGCGGGGCAGGGATGGGTTTTGGAACTGAAGCTTTCTTT. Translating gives CGAGMGFGTEAFF. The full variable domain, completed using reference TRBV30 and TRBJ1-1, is SQTIHQWPATLVQPVGSPLSLECTVEGTSNPNLYWYRQAAGRGLQLLFYSVGIGQISSEVPQNLSASRPQDRQFILSSKKLLLSDSGFYLCGAGMGFGTEAFFGQGTRLTVV.

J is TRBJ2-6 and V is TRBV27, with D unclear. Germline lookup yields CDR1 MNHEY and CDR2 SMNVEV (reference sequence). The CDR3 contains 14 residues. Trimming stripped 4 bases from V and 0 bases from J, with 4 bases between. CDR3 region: CASSYYSGANVLTF. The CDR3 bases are TGTGCCAGCAGTTACTACTCTGGGGCCAACGTCCTGACTTTC. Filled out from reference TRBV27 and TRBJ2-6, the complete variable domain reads EAQVTQNPRYLITVTGKKLTVTCSQNMNHEYMSWYRQDPGLGLRQIYYSMNVEVTDKGDVPEGYKVSRKEKRNFPLILESPSPNQTSLYFCASSYYSGANVLTFGAGSRLTVL.

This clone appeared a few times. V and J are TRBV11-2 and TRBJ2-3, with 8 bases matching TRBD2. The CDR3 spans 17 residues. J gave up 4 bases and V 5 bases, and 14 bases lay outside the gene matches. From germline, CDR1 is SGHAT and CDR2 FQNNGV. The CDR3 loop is CASSPSGGGGVADTQYF. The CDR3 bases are TGTGCCAGCAGCCCCTCCGGGGGGGGAGGTGTTGCAGATACGCAGTATTTT.

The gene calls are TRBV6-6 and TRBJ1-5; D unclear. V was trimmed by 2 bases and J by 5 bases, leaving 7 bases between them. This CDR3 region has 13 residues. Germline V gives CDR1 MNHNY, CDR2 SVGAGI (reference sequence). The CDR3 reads CASSYPDDQPQHF. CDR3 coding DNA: TGTGCCAGCAGTTACCCCGACGATCAGCCCCAGCATTTT.

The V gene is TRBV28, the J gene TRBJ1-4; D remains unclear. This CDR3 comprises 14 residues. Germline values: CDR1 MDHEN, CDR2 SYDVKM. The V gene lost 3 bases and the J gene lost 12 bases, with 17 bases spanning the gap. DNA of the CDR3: TGTGCCAGCAGTTTTAACGCTATGACTGGAGAACTGTTTTTT. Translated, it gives CASSFNAMTGELFF.

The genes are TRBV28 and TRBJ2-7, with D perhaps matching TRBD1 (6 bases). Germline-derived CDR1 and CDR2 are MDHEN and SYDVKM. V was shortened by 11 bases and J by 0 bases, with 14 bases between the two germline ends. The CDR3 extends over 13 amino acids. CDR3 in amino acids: CASRDTSSYEQYF. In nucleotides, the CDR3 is TGTGCCTCCCGGGACACGAGCTCCTACGAGCAGTACTTC.

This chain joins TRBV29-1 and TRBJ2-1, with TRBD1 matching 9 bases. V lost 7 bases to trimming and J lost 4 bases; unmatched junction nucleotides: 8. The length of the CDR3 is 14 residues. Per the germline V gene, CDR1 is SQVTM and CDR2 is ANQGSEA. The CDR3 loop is CSAQDRGFYNEQFF. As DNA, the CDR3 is TGCAGCGCCCAAGACAGGGGGTTTTACAATGAGCAGTTCTTC.

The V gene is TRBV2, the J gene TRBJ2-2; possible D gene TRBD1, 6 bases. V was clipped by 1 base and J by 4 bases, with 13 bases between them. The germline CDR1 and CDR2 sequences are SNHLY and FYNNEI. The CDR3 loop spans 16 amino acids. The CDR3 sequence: CASSEEDRIRTGELFF. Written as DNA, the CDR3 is TGTGCCAGCAGTGAAGAAGACAGGATACGCACCGGGGAGCTGTTTTTT.

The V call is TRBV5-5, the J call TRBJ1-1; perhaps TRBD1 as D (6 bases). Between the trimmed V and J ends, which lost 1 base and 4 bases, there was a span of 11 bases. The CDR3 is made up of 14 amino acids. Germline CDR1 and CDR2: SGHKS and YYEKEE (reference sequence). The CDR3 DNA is TGTGCCAGCAGCTTGTATACAGGGACCACTGAAGCTTTCTTT. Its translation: CASSLYTGTTEAFF. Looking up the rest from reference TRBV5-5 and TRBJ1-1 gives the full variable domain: DAGVTQSPTHLIKTRGQQVTLRCSPISGHKSVSWYQQVLGQGPQFIFQYYEKEERGRGNFPDRFSARQFPNYSSELNVNALLLGDSALYLCASSLYTGTTEAFFGQGTRLTVV.

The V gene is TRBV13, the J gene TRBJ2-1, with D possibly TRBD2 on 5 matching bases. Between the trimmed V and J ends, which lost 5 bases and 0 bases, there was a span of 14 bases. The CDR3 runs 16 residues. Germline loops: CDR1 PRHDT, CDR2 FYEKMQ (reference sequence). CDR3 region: CASSAGMGSSYNEQFF. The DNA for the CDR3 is TGTGCCAGCAGCGCCGGGATGGGGAGCTCCTACAATGAGCAGTTCTTC.

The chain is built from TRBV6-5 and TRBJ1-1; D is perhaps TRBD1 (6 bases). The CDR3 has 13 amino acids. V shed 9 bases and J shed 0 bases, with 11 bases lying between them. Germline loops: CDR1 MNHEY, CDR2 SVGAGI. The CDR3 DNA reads TGTGCCAGTCAGGGGAACCTGAACACTGAAGCTTTCTTT. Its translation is CASQGNLNTEAFF.

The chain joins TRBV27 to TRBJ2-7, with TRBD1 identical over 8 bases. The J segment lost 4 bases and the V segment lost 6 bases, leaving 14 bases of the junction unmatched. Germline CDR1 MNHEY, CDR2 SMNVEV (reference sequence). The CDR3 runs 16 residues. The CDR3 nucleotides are TGTGCCAGCAGCAACCCCGCCGGGACAGGCCGATACGAGCAGTACTTC. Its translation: CASSNPAGTGRYEQYF.

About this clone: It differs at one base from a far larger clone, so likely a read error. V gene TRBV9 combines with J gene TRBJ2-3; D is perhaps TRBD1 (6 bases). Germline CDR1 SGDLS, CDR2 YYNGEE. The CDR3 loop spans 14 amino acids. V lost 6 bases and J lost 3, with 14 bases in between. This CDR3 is CASKCTGSTDTQYF. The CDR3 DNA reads TGTGCCAGCAAGTGTACAGGGAGTACAGATACGCAGTATTTT.

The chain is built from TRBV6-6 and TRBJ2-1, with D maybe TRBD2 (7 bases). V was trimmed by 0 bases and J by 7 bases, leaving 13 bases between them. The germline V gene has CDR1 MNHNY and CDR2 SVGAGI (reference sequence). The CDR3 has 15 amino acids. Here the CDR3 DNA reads TGTGCCAGCAGTTACTCGGGTGGGGGGGCGAATGAGCAGTTCTTC. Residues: CASSYSGGGANEQFF.

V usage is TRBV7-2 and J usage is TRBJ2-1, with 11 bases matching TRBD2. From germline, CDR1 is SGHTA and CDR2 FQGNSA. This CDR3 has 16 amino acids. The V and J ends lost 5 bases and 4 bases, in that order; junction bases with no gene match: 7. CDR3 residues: CASSQPSGGKYNEQFF. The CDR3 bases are TGTGCCAGCAGCCAACCTAGCGGGGGGAAATACAATGAGCAGTTCTTC. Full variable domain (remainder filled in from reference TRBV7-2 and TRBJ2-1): GAGVSQSPSNKVTEKGKDVELRCDPISGHTALYWYRQSLGQGLEFLIYFQGNSAPDKSGLPSDRFSAERTGGSVSTLTIQRTQQEDSAVYLCASSQPSGGKYNEQFFGPGTRLTVL.